A single sample is the source of the 8 T cell receptor beta chains below, sequenced in a study of blood T cell repertoires in COVID-19. Libraries were prepared by immunoSEQ multiplex PCR; TCRdb keeps only in-frame clonotypes and omits some of them. The repertoire holds roughly 300,000 clones, 85% seen once, with roughly 7.8% in the top ten. The sample was peripheral blood. These receptors all stem from a human donor in a cohort sampled during active COVID-19.

A note on this clone: This could be a read error, since a much larger clone is one nucleotide away. The chain is built from TRBV12-3 or TRBV12-4 and TRBJ1-1, with D maybe TRBD1 (5 bases). The CDR3 spans 13 residues. The V end was cut by 6 bases, the J end by 1 base, with 9 bases between. CDR3 coding DNA: TGTGCCAGCAGCTTAACAGGGAACACTGAAGCTTTCTTT. Its protein is CASSLTGNTEAFF.

V usage is TRBV6-5 and J usage is TRBJ2-7; 10 positions agree with TRBD2. The CDR3 sequence is 15 residues long. From germline, CDR1 is MNHEY and CDR2 SVGAGI. The trim removed 4 bases at V and 6 bases at J, leaving 9 bases unmatched. The CDR3 nucleotides are TGTGCCAGCAGTTTCCATAGCGGGGGGACATCCGAGCAGTACTTC. It codes for CASSFHSGGTSEQYF.

Worth noting for this clone: The sample carries other DNA sequences with the same CDR3. The chain joins TRBV14 to TRBJ1-1; the match to TRBD1 covers 8 bases. The junction had 6 bases not matched to a gene; V was cut back by 0 bases and J by 6 bases. Germline V CDR1 and CDR2: SGHDN, FVKESK. The CDR3 consists of 15 residues. CDR3: CASSQEDRARAEAFF. The CDR3 region has the DNA TGTGCCAGCAGCCAAGAGGACAGGGCGAGAGCTGAAGCTTTCTTT.

This chain links TRBV19 with TRBJ1-5; D not resolved. V lost 4 bases, J lost 6 bases, and 7 bases lay in between. From germline, CDR1 is LNHDA and CDR2 SQIVND (reference sequence). The CDR3 is 12 amino acids. The CDR3 sequence: CASSKDLQPQHF. The DNA of the CDR3 is TGTGCCAGTAGTAAAGATCTTCAGCCCCAGCATTTT. Filled out from reference TRBV19 and TRBJ1-5, the complete variable domain reads DGGITQSPKYLFRKEGQNVTLSCEQNLNHDAMYWYRQDPGQGLRLIYYSQIVNDFQKGDIAEGYSVSREKKESFPLTVTSAQKNPTAFYLCASSKDLQPQHFGDGTRLSIL.

As DNA, the CDR3 is TGTGCCAGCAGCCAAGTGGGGGCTATTACTGAAGCTTTCTTT. Translated, it gives CASSQVGAITEAFF. The chain carries TRBV3-1 (or the pseudogene TRBV3-2) and TRBJ1-1; tentative D call: TRBD1 (6 bases). The germline gives CDR1 LGHDT, CDR2 YNNKEL (reference sequence). The length of the CDR3 is 14 residues. Trimming left V 1 base short and J 5 bases short, with 11 bases between.

The chain carries TRBV18 and TRBJ1-2, with 7 bases lining up with TRBD1. The germline V gene has CDR1 KGHSH and CDR2 LQKENI. This CDR3 region has 15 residues. V shed 3 bases and J 3 bases; nucleotides not matched to a gene: 7. CDR3 DNA sequence: TGTGCCAGCTCACCTGACAGGGAAGATTACTATGGCTACACCTTC. Translation gives CASSPDREDYYGYTF.

The chain carries TRBV29-1 and TRBJ1-1; D is unresolved. This CDR3 is 11 amino acids long. Germline V gene data show CDR1 as SQVTM and CDR2 as ANQGSEA. Trimming stripped 4 bases from V and 4 bases from J, with 7 bases between. The CDR3 nucleotides are TGCAGCGTTGTACACCTCACTGAAGCTTTCTTT. Translating gives CSVVHLTEAFF.

J is TRBJ2-3 and V is TRBV27; 8 bases are shared with TRBD1. The germline gives CDR1 MNHEY, CDR2 SMNVEV (reference sequence). The CDR3 totals 15 residues. V trimming: 4 bases; J trimming: 1 base; junction bases outside the gene matches: 4. CDR3 sequence (DNA): TGTGCCAGCAGTTCCGGGACAGGAGGCACAGATACGCAGTATTTT. It is translated as CASSSGTGGTDTQYF.